A single sample is the source of the 29 T cell receptor beta chains below, sequenced in a study of T cells after yellow fever vaccination (dated by TCRdb to between 2018 and 2021). Reading the label with the study, this specimen's treatment or condition is: live attenuated yellow fever vaccine strain. Library prep was done by 5' RACE. These reads were obtained on an Illumina HiSeq 2500. The raw public data were reprocessed by TCRdb itself: fastp quality trimming at Q25, MiXCR clonotype calling, in-frame beta chains only. Each record represents a unique CDR3 protein, reported with the most common genes and DNA among its rows. Present in this sample are approximately 110,000 distinct CDR3 sequences, under 8.5% of which were seen just once. The top ten clones comprise 2% to 3% of the sample. Sequenced here: CD4+ T cells sorted from PBMCs, sampled roughly 10 days after the first yellow fever vaccination. These receptors were collected from a man aged 18 to 29 who received the YFV17D yellow fever vaccine.

This clonotype was observed many times. The V and J genes are TRBV12-5 and TRBJ2-1; perhaps TRBD1 as D (6 bases). The germline V gene encodes CDR1 LGHNT and CDR2 FRNRAP. V lost 4 bases and J 8 bases, leaving 15 bases between the germline ends. This CDR3 spans 14 amino acids. The CDR3 sequence: CASGSATGTDEQFF. Written as DNA, the CDR3 is TGTGCTAGTGGTTCCGCGACAGGAACAGATGAGCAGTTCTTC. The entire variable domain, with the rest obtained from reference TRBV12-5 and TRBJ2-1, is as follows: DARVTQTPRHKVTEMGQEVTMRCQPILGHNTVFWYRQTMMQGLELLAYFRNRAPLDDSGMPKDRFSAEMPDATLATLKIQPSEPRDSAVYFCASGSATGTDEQFFGPGTRLTVL.

The sample holds many counts of this clonotype. V and J are TRBV7-2 and TRBJ1-5; tentative D call: TRBD1 (6 bases). V was trimmed by 4 bases and J by 6 bases, leaving 7 bases between them. CDR1 is SGHTA and CDR2 is FQGNSA in the germline V gene. CDR3 length: 12 residues. The CDR3 region has the DNA TGTGCCAGCAGCTGGGACATTCAGCCCCAGCATTTT. Protein: CASSWDIQPQHF.

Details on this clonotype: One base away lies a much larger clone, so this may be a sequencing read error. J is TRBJ2-1 and V is TRBV10-1; D gene uncertain. The V end lost 3 bases, the J end lost 6 bases, and 12 bases lay between the germline ends. This CDR3 has 14 residues. Per the germline V gene, CDR1 is WNHNN and CDR2 is SYGVQD (reference sequence). In DNA, the CDR3 is TGCGCCAGCAGTGACGCGTTTGGTTTCAATGAGCAGTTCTTC. Translation gives CASSDAFGFNEQFF.

This clonotype was detected many times. The genes are TRBV7-9 and TRBJ2-2; D might be TRBD2 (7 bases). Germline assignment: CDR1 SEHNR and CDR2 FQNEAQ (reference sequence). The V gene lost 7 bases and the J gene lost 5 bases, with 23 bases spanning the gap. This CDR3 spans 17 amino acids. CDR3 nucleotide sequence: TGTGCCAGCATAAGGGGGGGGATGACACCCTCGACCGGGGAGCTGTTTTTT. This sequence encodes CASIRGGMTPSTGELFF. Supplemented by reference TRBV7-9 and TRBJ2-2, the full variable domain reads DTGVSQNPRHKITKRGQNVTFRCDPISEHNRLYWYRQTLGQGPEFLTYFQNEAQLEKSRLLSDRFSAERPKGSFSTLEIQRTEQGDSAMYLCASIRGGMTPSTGELFFGEGSRLTVL.

This clonotype occurred many times. V usage is TRBV29-1 and J usage is TRBJ1-1; 8 bases align to TRBD1. This CDR3 has 14 residues. V lost 8 bases and J lost 5; bases outside the gene matches: 13. Per germline, CDR1 SQVTM and CDR2 ANQGSEA. The CDR3 DNA is TGCAGCACTTCCTACCGACAGGGGATGACTGAAGCTTTCTTT. It yields the protein CSTSYRQGMTEAFF.

In its sample, this clonotype was seen many times. The chain joins TRBV5-1 to TRBJ2-5; D uncertain. Per the germline V gene, CDR1 is SGHRS and CDR2 is YFSETQ. V was pared by 0 bases and J by 3 bases, with 9 bases between. There are 14 residues in the CDR3. The CDR3 region has the DNA TGCGCCAGCAGCTTGGACGGACGGGAAGAGACCCAGTACTTC. This encodes CASSLDGREETQYF.

This clonotype was recorded many times. The chain combines TRBV6-1 with TRBJ2-5, with 9 bases matching TRBD2. Germline loops: CDR1 MNHNS, CDR2 SASEGT. Losses at the gene ends were 7 bases for V and 4 bases for J; bases not matched to a gene: 7. CDR3 size: 14 residues. The CDR3, as DNA: TGTGCCAGCATTGGCGGGGGGGCCGGAGAGACCCAGTACTTC. Residues: CASIGGGAGETQYF.

This clonotype was seen many times. CDR3: CASSQHDSGDTEAFF. Written as DNA, the CDR3 is TGCGCCAGCAGCCAACATGACAGCGGGGACACTGAAGCTTTCTTT. This rearrangement joins TRBV4-3 to TRBJ1-1; D may be TRBD1 (5 bases). The CDR3 covers 15 residues. Trimming removed 2 bases at V and 3 bases at J, with 13 bases between. Germline V gives CDR1 LGHNA, CDR2 YSLEER.

This clonotype occurred many times. The chain recombines TRBV3-1 with TRBJ1-2; D is unclear. The CDR3 has 13 residues. Germline values: CDR1 LGHDT, CDR2 YNNKEL (reference sequence). V was cut by 4 bases and J by 3 bases, with 9 bases left in between. In nucleotides, the CDR3 is TGTGCCAGCAGCCGAGGGCCGGACTATGGCTACACCTTC. This encodes CASSRGPDYGYTF.

This clonotype appeared once. This sequence may be a read error, since a much larger clone differs from it by one base. The chain couples TRBV20-1 to TRBJ2-5; 10 bases match TRBD1. The CDR3 consists of 14 residues. Germline values: CDR1 DFQATT, CDR2 SNEGSKA (reference sequence). CDR3 sequence: CSAITGTGEEIQYF. The CDR3 nucleotides read TGCAGTGCTATCACTGGGACAGGGGAAGAGATCCAGTACTTC.

CDR3 coding DNA: TGTGCCAGCAGCTCGCGGTTCTCGGGAACAGATACGCAGTATTTT. Translating it yields CASSSRFSGTDTQYF. The chain carries TRBV7-8 and TRBJ2-3; D may be TRBD2 (5 bases). Per the germline V gene, CDR1 is SGHVS and CDR2 is FQNEAQ. V was clipped by 4 bases and J by 3 bases, with 14 bases between them. This CDR3 is built from 15 residues. Variable domain in full (rest from reference TRBV7-8 and TRBJ2-3): GAGVSQSPRYKVAKRGQDVALRCDPISGHVSLFWYQQALGQGPEFLTYFQNEAQLDKSGLPSDRFFAERPEGSVSTLKIQRTQQEDSAVYLCASSSRFSGTDTQYFGPGTRLTVL.

This clonotype was seen more than once but under ten times. The V gene is TRBV10-3, the J gene TRBJ2-2; 7 bases align to TRBD1. The CDR3 length is 17 residues. In germline, CDR1 is ENHRY, CDR2 SYGVKD. J gave up 3 bases and V 4 bases, and 11 bases lay outside the gene matches. The CDR3 DNA follows: TGTGCCATCAGTGGGGCAGGGGGAACATCGGACACCGGGGAGCTGTTTTTT. Amino acids: CAISGAGGTSDTGELFF.

In this sample, this clonotype turned up a few times. This chain joins TRBV24-1 and TRBJ1-6; D gene uncertain. Germline CDR1 and CDR2: KGHDR and SFDVKD. The V end was cut by 7 bases, the J end by 4 bases, with 13 bases between. This CDR3 comprises 15 residues. The DNA for the CDR3 is TGTGCCACCAGCGGCCCCGGGTTGTATAATTCACCCCTCCACTTT. This codes for CATSGPGLYNSPLHF.

The sample holds a few counts of this clonotype. This chain connects TRBV5-1 to TRBJ2-7; TRBD1 aligns across 7 bases. V lost 2 bases, J lost 3 bases, and 5 bases stayed unmatched. In germline, CDR1 is SGHRS, CDR2 YFSETQ. This CDR3 is built from 14 residues. This CDR3 reads CASSFRDRDYEQYF. The CDR3 DNA is TGCGCCAGCAGCTTCCGGGACAGAGACTACGAGCAGTACTTC.

This clonotype was observed at least ten times. The J gene is TRBJ1-5, the V gene TRBV12-3 or TRBV12-4; TRBD1 matches at 7 bases. V trimming: 6 bases; J trimming: 9 bases; junction bases outside the gene matches: 11. The length of the CDR3 is 14 residues. CDR3 sequence (DNA): TGTGCCAGCAGGCTACAGGGGCCCGGGACGCCCCAGCATTTT. It specifies CASRLQGPGTPQHF.

This clonotype appeared many times. This chain joins TRBV5-6 and TRBJ1-3, with TRBD1 matching over 8 bases. From germline, CDR1 is SGHDT and CDR2 YYEEEE. V shed 5 bases, J shed 4 bases, and the junction held 8 bases outside the gene matches. The CDR3 has 15 residues. This CDR3 reads CASSPDRGSGNTIYF. The CDR3 DNA reads as TGTGCCAGCAGTCCCGACAGGGGATCCGGAAACACCATATATTTT.

This clonotype showed up many times. The chain recombines TRBV6-2 or TRBV6-3 with TRBJ2-7; 8 nucleotides line up with TRBD1. The CDR3 has 16 amino acids. Per the germline V gene, CDR1 is MNHEY and CDR2 is SVGEGT. V shed 2 bases, J shed 0 bases, and the junction held 6 bases outside the gene matches. As DNA, the CDR3 is TGTGCCAGCAGTTACCATCCAGGGGGCATCTCCTACGAGCAGTACTTC. It is translated as CASSYHPGGISYEQYF.

Ten or more counts support this clonotype. The rearrangement joins TRBV4-3 to TRBJ2-3; no reliable D call. Germline assignment: CDR1 LGHNA and CDR2 YSLEER. Trimming stripped 3 bases from V and 6 bases from J, with 10 bases between. The CDR3 consists of 13 residues. The CDR3 spells CASSQTISDTQYF. In DNA, the CDR3 is TGCGCCAGCAGCCAGACCATAAGCGATACGCAGTATTTT.

This clonotype was detected many times. The chain combines TRBV18 with TRBJ2-7; D perhaps matches TRBD1 (6 bases). V dropped 5 bases and J dropped 5 bases, with 13 bases sitting between them. Per the germline V gene, CDR1 is KGHSH and CDR2 is LQKENI. The CDR3 consists of 13 residues. The CDR3, as DNA: TGTGCCAGCTCAAATAACAGGGACAACGAGCAGTACGTC. It translates to CASSNNRDNEQYV.

This clonotype was picked up many times. The chain links TRBV5-4 to TRBJ2-1, with D possibly TRBD1 on 5 matching bases. V was shortened by 6 bases and J by 3 bases, with 19 bases between the two germline ends. This CDR3 comprises 16 residues. Germline V CDR1 and CDR2: SGHNT, YYREEE (reference sequence). CDR3 nucleotides: TGTGCCAGCAACAGTGCTGGGGCCGGGTACTACAATGAGCAGTTCTTC. Translated, it gives CASNSAGAGYYNEQFF.

This clonotype was found many times. The chain employs TRBV29-1 and TRBJ2-5, with D possibly being TRBD1 (5 bases). Deletions cut 4 bases from V and 5 bases from J, with 11 bases between. This CDR3 contains 12 residues. Germline V lookup: CDR1 SQVTM, CDR2 ANQGSEA. As DNA, the CDR3 is TGCAGCGTTGTAGAGACAGTCGAGACCCAGTACTTC. Its translation: CSVVETVETQYF. The full variable domain, with the rest looked up from reference TRBV29-1 and TRBJ2-5, is SAVISQKPSRDICQRGTSLTIQCQVDSQVTMMFWYRQQPGQSLTLIATANQGSEATYESGFVIDKFPISRPNLTFSTLTVSNMSPEDSSIYLCSVVETVETQYFGPGTRLLVL.

This clonotype came up many times. The chain joins TRBV27 to TRBJ1-4; the D is unclear. This CDR3 has 16 amino acids. Trimming pared 2 bases from V and 6 bases from J, leaving 16 bases between. Germline V gives CDR1 MNHEY, CDR2 SMNVEV (reference sequence). CDR3 amino acids: CASSLRVTAAHEKLFF. The CDR3 DNA is TGTGCCAGCAGTTTAAGGGTCACAGCTGCACATGAAAAACTGTTTTTT.

This clonotype has a handful of counts. The chain links TRBV5-5 to TRBJ1-2; D remains unclear. Trimming shortened V by 0 bases and J by 1 base, and 13 bases separated the two germline ends. Germline V gene data show CDR1 as SGHKS and CDR2 as YYEKEE (reference sequence). The CDR3 is made up of 16 amino acids. The CDR3 reads CASSLVSGTFNYGYTF. The CDR3 region has the DNA TGTGCCAGCAGCTTGGTTAGCGGCACCTTTAACTATGGCTACACCTTC. The full variable domain, rest sourced from reference TRBV5-5 and TRBJ1-2, is DAGVTQSPTHLIKTRGQQVTLRCSPISGHKSVSWYQQVLGQGPQFIFQYYEKEERGRGNFPDRFSARQFPNYSSELNVNALLLGDSALYLCASSLVSGTFNYGYTFGSGTRLTVV.

This clonotype was seen repeatedly, ten times or more. This rearrangement joins TRBV4-3 to TRBJ1-6; no reliable D call. Trimming stripped 0 bases from V and 8 bases from J, with 17 bases between. The germline gives CDR1 LGHNA, CDR2 YSLEER. The CDR3 is 17 residues long. CDR3 DNA sequence: TGCGCCAGCAGCCAAGATATGACAAGGCAGTATGATTCACCCCTCCACTTT. It codes for CASSQDMTRQYDSPLHF.

This clonotype was detected many times. The chain couples TRBV10-1 to TRBJ2-7; the D is unclear. V shed 3 bases and J shed 6 bases, with 6 bases lying between them. Looked up from germline, CDR1 is WNHNN and CDR2 is SYGVQD (reference sequence). This CDR3 contains 11 residues. DNA for the CDR3: TGCGCCAGCAGTGACCAATTCGAGCAGTACTTC. This gives the protein CASSDQFEQYF.

This clonotype occurred many times. This sequence joins TRBV18 and TRBJ1-4; D possibly corresponds to TRBD1 (6 bases). V dropped 3 bases and J dropped 3 bases, with 11 bases sitting between them. From germline, CDR1 is KGHSH and CDR2 LQKENI. The CDR3 extends over 15 amino acids. The CDR3 DNA reads TGTGCCAGCTCACCCCGACGGGGGCCTAATGAAAAACTGTTTTTT. Its protein is CASSPRRGPNEKLFF.

This clonotype was recorded many times. The J gene is TRBJ2-6, the V gene TRBV4-3; D is perhaps TRBD1 (6 bases). Trimming stripped 3 bases from V and 6 bases from J, with 12 bases between. This CDR3 has 15 residues. Germline loops: CDR1 LGHNA, CDR2 YSLEER. The CDR3 region is CASSQRRDMANVLTF. The CDR3 DNA reads as TGCGCCAGCAGCCAGCGACGGGACATGGCCAACGTCCTGACTTTC.

Many counts were recorded for this clonotype. This chain connects TRBV4-1 to TRBJ2-7; D unclear. Trimming shortened V by 6 bases and J by 4 bases, and 10 bases separated the two germline ends. The germline gives CDR1 MGHRA, CDR2 YSYEKL. CDR3 length: 12 residues. CDR3 bases: TGCGCCAGCAGTTTCCCAGGTTACGAGCAGTACTTC. Protein: CASSFPGYEQYF.

This clonotype was seen ten or more times. The gene calls are TRBV3-1 and TRBJ1-2; D gene uncertain. Between the trimmed V and J ends, which lost 1 base and 4 bases, there was a span of 4 bases. This CDR3 region has 12 residues. Germline-derived CDR1 and CDR2 are LGHDT and YNNKEL (reference sequence). The CDR3 DNA reads as TGTGCCAGCAGCCAAGTATCCTATGGCTACACCTTC. Translating it yields CASSQVSYGYTF.